These T cell receptor beta chains were read from a single sample in a study of early T cells in non-severe SARS-CoV-2 infection. From the 5' RACE reads, TCRdb called clonotypes with MiXCR, one entry per CDR3 protein. The sample carries more than 70,000 distinct CDR3 sequences, about 12% recorded once. What was sequenced was whole blood. These receptors originate from an adult who was a healthcare worker with PCR-confirmed SARS-CoV-2 infection or an uninfected control (not recorded which). CDR3s include the opening cysteine and the closing phenylalanine or tryptophan. A D gene is named only where the DNA matches it firmly. Expanded clones are given a class, and other clones once, few, many or no size at all.

J gene: TRBJ1-2
V gene: TRBV4-2
D gene: NA
clone size: few
CDR3 DNA: TGTGCCAGCAGCCAAGATACAAACTATGGCTACACCTTC
CDR3 protein: CASSQDTNYGYTF

J gene: TRBJ2-2
V gene: TRBV7-9
D gene: NA
clone size: NA
CDR3 DNA: TGTGCCAGCAGCTTATTTTACTACGAGCCTGGCACCGGGGAGCTGTTTTTT
CDR3 protein: CASSLFYYEPGTGELFF

J gene: TRBJ2-3
V gene: TRBV5-4
D gene: NA
clone size: few
CDR3 DNA: TGTGCCAGCAGCTACCTATCAAGCGGTACGCAGTATTTT
CDR3 protein: CASSYLSSGTQYF

J gene: TRBJ2-2
V gene: TRBV7-2
D gene: TRBD2
clone size: NA
CDR3 DNA: TGTGCCAGCAGCCGTCCGCCGTGGAGCGGGATAAGCGAGAACACCGGGGAGCTGTTTTTT
CDR3 protein: CASSRPPWSGISENTGELFF

J gene: TRBJ2-7
V gene: TRBV7-7
D gene: NA
clone size: few
CDR3 DNA: TGTGCTAGCAGCGGAGAGTGGAGTGGCGAGCAGTACTTC
CDR3 protein: CASSGEWSGEQYF

J gene: TRBJ2-1
V gene: TRBV4-2
D gene: NA
clone size: NA
CDR3 DNA: TGTGCCAGCAGCCAAGTAAATGTCTACAATGAGCAGTTCTTC
CDR3 protein: CASSQVNVYNEQFF

J gene: TRBJ1-5
V gene: TRBV20-1
D gene: NA
clone size: many
CDR3 DNA: TGCAGTGCTCCAGACAAGGTTGACAATCAGCCCCAGCATTTT
CDR3 protein: CSAPDKVDNQPQHF

J gene: TRBJ2-7
V gene: TRBV6-6
D gene: NA
clone size: many
CDR3 DNA: TGTGCCAGCAGTTACGTCGCTCTCTCCTCCTACGAGCAGTACTTC
CDR3 protein: CASSYVALSSYEQYF

J gene: TRBJ1-1
V gene: TRBV6-5
D gene: NA
clone size: NA
CDR3 DNA: TGTGCCAGCAGTTACTCCGTGACCAAAGCGGGAGATGAAGCTTTCTTT
CDR3 protein: CASSYSVTKAGDEAFF

J gene: TRBJ2-7
V gene: TRBV10-2
D gene: NA
clone size: NA
CDR3 DNA: TGCGCCAGCAGTGATCCGCGACCGGGACCTTCGAACGAGCAGTACTTC
CDR3 protein: CASSDPRPGPSNEQYF

J gene: TRBJ2-2
V gene: TRBV2
D gene: TRBD1
clone size: few
CDR3 DNA: TGTGCCAGCAGAGAACAGGGGTACACCGGGGAGCTGTTTTTT
CDR3 protein: CASREQGYTGELFF

J gene: TRBJ2-7
V gene: TRBV7-3
D gene: NA
clone size: NA
CDR3 DNA: TGTGCCAGCAGCTTAGCGGATGGACCCTACGAGCAGTACTTC
CDR3 protein: CASSLADGPYEQYF

J gene: TRBJ2-5
V gene: TRBV11-2
D gene: NA
clone size: few
CDR3 DNA: TGTGCCAGCAGCTTATCGGGGGTTGGGACCCAGTACTTC
CDR3 protein: CASSLSGVGTQYF

J gene: TRBJ1-5
V gene: TRBV28
D gene: TRBD1
clone size: NA
CDR3 DNA: TGTGCCAGCAGTCCCCGGACAGGGGTGCGCAATCAGCCCCAGCATTTT
CDR3 protein: CASSPRTGVRNQPQHF

J gene: TRBJ2-7
V gene: TRBV21-1
D gene: NA
clone size: NA
CDR3 DNA: TGTGCCAGCAGCAAGCGGCGGGAGGGCCGCGAGCAGTACTTC
CDR3 protein: CASSKRREGREQYF

J gene: TRBJ2-7
V gene: TRBV9
D gene: TRBD2
clone size: NA
CDR3 DNA: TGTGCCAGCAGCCGAGTTTTGGTAAGCGGGAGTAGGAACGAGCAGTACTTC
CDR3 protein: CASSRVLVSGSRNEQYF

J gene: TRBJ1-1
V gene: TRBV10-2
D gene: TRBD1
clone size: few
CDR3 DNA: TGCGCCAGCAATACAGGGGGCGTCGGGATGAACACTGAAGCTTTCTTT
CDR3 protein: CASNTGGVGMNTEAFF

J gene: TRBJ1-1
V gene: TRBV19
D gene: NA
clone size: NA
CDR3 DNA: TGTGCCAGTAGTATAGGTATGGCTGAAGCTTTCTTT
CDR3 protein: CASSIGMAEAFF

J gene: TRBJ1-2
V gene: TRBV27
D gene: TRBD1
clone size: few
CDR3 DNA: TGTGCCAGCAGTTTATCCTTCCCGGGACAGTCCGACTATGGCTACACCTTC
CDR3 protein: CASSLSFPGQSDYGYTF

J gene: TRBJ2-5
V gene: TRBV27
D gene: NA
clone size: many
CDR3 DNA: TGTGCCAGCAGTCCGGTGGGGGGATGGCAGACCCAGTACTTC
CDR3 protein: CASSPVGGWQTQYF

J gene: TRBJ1-1
V gene: TRBV20-1
D gene: TRBD1
clone size: many
CDR3 DNA: TGCAGTGCTAGAACCGGGACAGCTAACACTGAAGCTTTCTTT
CDR3 protein: CSARTGTANTEAFF

J gene: TRBJ2-3
V gene: TRBV11-2
D gene: NA
clone size: few
CDR3 DNA: TGTGCCAGCAGCTCCCGGACTATCCCAGCCATCTACTTCACAGATACGCAGTATTTT
CDR3 protein: CASSSRTIPAIYFTDTQYF

J gene: TRBJ2-3
V gene: TRBV19
D gene: TRBD2
clone size: few
CDR3 DNA: TGTGCCAGTAGTCTCGGACTAGCGGGAGCGATTAGCACAGATACGCAGTATTTT
CDR3 protein: CASSLGLAGAISTDTQYF

J gene: TRBJ2-7
V gene: TRBV11-3
D gene: NA
clone size: NA
CDR3 DNA: TGTGCCAGCAGCCCACGACCAGGGTGGGAGCAGTACTTC
CDR3 protein: CASSPRPGWEQYF

J gene: TRBJ2-5
V gene: TRBV7-2
D gene: NA
clone size: NA
CDR3 DNA: TGTGCCAGCAGCCCCGTCAAGGAGACCCAGTACTTC
CDR3 protein: CASSPVKETQYF

J gene: TRBJ2-1
V gene: TRBV20-1
D gene: TRBD2
clone size: few
CDR3 DNA: TGCAGTGCTCAGAAACTAGCGCTTATCGACAATGAGCAGTTCTTC
CDR3 protein: CSAQKLALIDNEQFF

J gene: TRBJ2-7
V gene: TRBV20-1
D gene: TRBD1
clone size: NA
CDR3 DNA: TGCAGTGCTCGGGACAGGGAATCCCGTTACGAGCAGTACTTC
CDR3 protein: CSARDRESRYEQYF

J gene: TRBJ2-4
V gene: TRBV7-2
D gene: NA
clone size: NA
CDR3 DNA: TGTGCCAGCAGCTTAGAAGCCAAAAACATTCAGTACTTC
CDR3 protein: CASSLEAKNIQYF

J gene: TRBJ1-5
V gene: TRBV6-2/TRBV6-3
D gene: NA
clone size: many
CDR3 DNA: TGTGCCAGCAATAAAGGGGTTCAGCCCCAGCATTTT
CDR3 protein: CASNKGVQPQHF